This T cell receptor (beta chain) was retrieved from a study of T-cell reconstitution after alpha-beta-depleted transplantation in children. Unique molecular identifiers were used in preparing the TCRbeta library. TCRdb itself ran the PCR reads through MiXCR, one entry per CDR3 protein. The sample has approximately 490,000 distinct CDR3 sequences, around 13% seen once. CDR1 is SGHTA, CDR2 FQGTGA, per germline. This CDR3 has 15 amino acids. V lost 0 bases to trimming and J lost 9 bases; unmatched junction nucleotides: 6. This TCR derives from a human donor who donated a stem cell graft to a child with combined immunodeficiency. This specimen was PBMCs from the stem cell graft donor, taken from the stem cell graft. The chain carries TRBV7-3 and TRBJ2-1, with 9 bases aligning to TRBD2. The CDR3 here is CASSLTGGGASEQFF. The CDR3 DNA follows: TGTGCCAGCAGCTTAACGGGCGGGGGGGCTAGTGAGCAGTTCTTC.